Sequencing of this TCR beta chain was carried out in a study of blood T cell repertoires in COVID-19. Overall study: The United States, Italy and Spain supplied acute and convalescent COVID-19 samples. Sources were T cells, B-cell-depleted T cells, or PBMCs; the material itself was cDNA or gDNA.

V lost 2 bases and J 6 bases, leaving 8 bases between the germline ends. This CDR3 is 13 amino acids long. Germline CDR1 is LNHDA and CDR2 is SQIVND (reference sequence). The protocol was immunoSEQ multiplex PCR, while the TCRdb copy is restricted to in-frame clones and leaves out a portion. The sample contains some 240,000 clones, about 91% of which appear only once. Sequenced: peripheral blood. The source is a woman aged 40 to 49 who had recovered from COVID-19. This chain links TRBV19 with TRBJ1-3; a possible D gene is TRBD1 (5 bases). The CDR3 reads CASSISRANTIYF. DNA of the CDR3: TGTGCCAGTAGTATATCCAGGGCAAACACCATATATTTT.